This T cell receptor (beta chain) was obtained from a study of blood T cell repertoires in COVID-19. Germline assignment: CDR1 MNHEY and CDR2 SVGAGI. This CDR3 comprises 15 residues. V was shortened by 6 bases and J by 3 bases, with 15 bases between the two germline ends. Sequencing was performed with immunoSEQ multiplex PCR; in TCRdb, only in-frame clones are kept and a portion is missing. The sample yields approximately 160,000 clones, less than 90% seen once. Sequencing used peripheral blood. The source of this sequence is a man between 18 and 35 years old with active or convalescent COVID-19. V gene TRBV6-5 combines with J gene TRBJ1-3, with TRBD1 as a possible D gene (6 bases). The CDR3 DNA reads TGTGCCAGCAGCGGATTCGGCAGGGGTGGAAACACCATATATTTT. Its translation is CASSGFGRGGNTIYF.